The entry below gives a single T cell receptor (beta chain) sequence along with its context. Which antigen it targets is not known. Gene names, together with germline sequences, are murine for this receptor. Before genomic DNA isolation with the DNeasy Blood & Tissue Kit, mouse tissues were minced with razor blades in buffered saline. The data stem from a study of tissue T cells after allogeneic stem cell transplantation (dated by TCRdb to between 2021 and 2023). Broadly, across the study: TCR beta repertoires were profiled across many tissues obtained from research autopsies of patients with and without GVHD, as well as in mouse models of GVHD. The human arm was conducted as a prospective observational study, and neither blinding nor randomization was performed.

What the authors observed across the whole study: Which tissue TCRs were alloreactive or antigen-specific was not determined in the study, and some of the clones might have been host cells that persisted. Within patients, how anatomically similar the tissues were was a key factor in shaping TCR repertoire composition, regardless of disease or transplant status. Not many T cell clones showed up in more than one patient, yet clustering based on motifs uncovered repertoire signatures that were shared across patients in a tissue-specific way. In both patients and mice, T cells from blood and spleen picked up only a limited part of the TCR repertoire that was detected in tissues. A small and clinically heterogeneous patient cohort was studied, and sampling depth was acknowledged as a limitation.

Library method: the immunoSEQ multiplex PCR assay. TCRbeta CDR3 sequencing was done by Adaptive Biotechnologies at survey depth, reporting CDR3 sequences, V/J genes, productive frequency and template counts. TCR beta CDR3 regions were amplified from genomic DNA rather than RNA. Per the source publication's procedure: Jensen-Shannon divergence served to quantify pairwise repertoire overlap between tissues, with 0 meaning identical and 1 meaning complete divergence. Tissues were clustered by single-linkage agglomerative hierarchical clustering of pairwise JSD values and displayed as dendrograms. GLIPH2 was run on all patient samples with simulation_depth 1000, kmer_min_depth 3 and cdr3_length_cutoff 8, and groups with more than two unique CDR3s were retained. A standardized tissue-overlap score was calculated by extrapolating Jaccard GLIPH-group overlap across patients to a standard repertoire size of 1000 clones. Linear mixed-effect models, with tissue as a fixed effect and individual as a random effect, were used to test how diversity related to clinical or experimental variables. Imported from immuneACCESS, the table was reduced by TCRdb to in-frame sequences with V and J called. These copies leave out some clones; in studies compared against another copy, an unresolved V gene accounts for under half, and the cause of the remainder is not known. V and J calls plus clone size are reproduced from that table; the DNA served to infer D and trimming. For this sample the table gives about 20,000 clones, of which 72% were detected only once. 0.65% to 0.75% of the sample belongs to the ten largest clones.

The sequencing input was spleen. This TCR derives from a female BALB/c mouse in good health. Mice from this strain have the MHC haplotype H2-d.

The CDR3 here reads CASGDAGKRNERLFF. Incomplete CDR3 DNA: TGTGCCAGCGGTGATGCGGGAAAACGCAACGAAAGATTATTT. Rearrangement joined TRBV13-2 to TRBJ1-4; no confident D gene assignment can be made. Read data end 1 residue before the CDR3 end; the end is taken from the germline J gene. V lost 0 bases and J lost 4 bases; the stretch between them is 10 bases long. From the cysteine through the phenylalanine, the CDR3 covers 15 amino acids. Of the CDR3's DNA, 42 bases were read; they are in frame from base 1. CDR1 and CDR2, looked up from the germline V gene (reference sequence), are NNHNN and SYGAGS.